This TCR beta chain was documented in a study of T cells in Graves' hyperthyroidism and ophthalmopathy. General study findings and limits: Among thyroid clonotypes expanded above 0.001, most also appeared in blood. A 13 V-J model separated ophthalmopathy from stable hyperthyroidism.

Regions amplified from RNA transcripts were the TCR beta CDR3 regions. The primer set for the first-round RT-PCR of the TCR CDR3 was HTBI. Using its own MiXCR run on the multiplex PCR reads, TCRdb lists one record per CDR3 protein. The table lists 500,000 to 600,000 distinct CDR3 sequences, approximately 49% of them singletons. Clinical symptoms, serum thyroxine and TRAb, thyroid ultrasound and orbital computed tomography were used for the diagnoses. Trimming stripped 0 bases from V and 8 bases from J, with 14 bases between. CDR1 and CDR2 from the germline V gene are SGDLS and YYNGEE. This CDR3 is 14 amino acids long. Details on this clonotype: Its specificity is unknown.

This TCR was sampled from an adult woman with Graves' disease, either hyperthyroidism or ophthalmopathy (not recorded which). The J gene is TRBJ1-2, the V gene TRBV9; D uncertain. The specimen sequenced was peripheral blood or thyroid tissue (not recorded which). The CDR3 region is CASSVGSKGQGYTF. CDR3 DNA sequence: TGTGCCAGCAGCGTAGGTTCGAAGGGCCAAGGCTACACCTTC. The whole variable domain, remainder taken from reference TRBV9 and TRBJ1-2, is DSGVTQTPKHLITATGQRVTLRCSPRSGDLSVYWYQQSLDQGLQFLIQYYNGEERAKGNILERFSAQQFPDLHSELNLSSLELGDSALYFCASSVGSKGQGYTFGSGTRLTVV.